This passage covers 18 T cell receptor beta chains from one sample sequenced in a study of blood T cell repertoires in COVID-19. Here immunoSEQ multiplex PCR was the method, and the copy in TCRdb shows in-frame clones only, minus some. The table has 95,000 to 100,000 clones, about 90% seen once. Specimen: peripheral blood. The receptors shown here come from a man aged 50 to 59 with acute or convalescent COVID-19.

This rearrangement joins TRBV28 to TRBJ1-5; 7 nucleotides agree with TRBD1. CDR3 length equals 15 residues. The germline CDR1 and CDR2 sequences are MDHEN and SYDVKM. V dropped 6 bases and J dropped 2; count of bases not matched to a gene: 7. CDR3 residues: CASSGGDSGNQPQHF. CDR3 DNA: TGTGCCAGCAGCGGCGGGGACAGCGGCAATCAGCCCCAGCATTTT. Variable domain in full (rest from reference TRBV28 and TRBJ1-5): DVKVTQSSRYLVKRTGEKVFLECVQDMDHENMFWYRQDPGLGLRLIYFSYDVKMKEKGDIPEGYSVSREKKERFSLILESASTNQTSMYLCASSGGDSGNQPQHFGDGTRLSIL.

The V gene is TRBV3-1 (or the pseudogene TRBV3-2), the J gene TRBJ1-5; D is uncertain. This CDR3 contains 19 residues. V shed 2 bases and J shed 4 bases, with 24 bases lying between them. Germline values: CDR1 LGHDT, CDR2 YNNKEL (reference sequence). In DNA, the CDR3 is TGTGCCAGCAGCCAAAGGAGCGGCGGGGTAGGAGGTGCGAATCAGCCCCAGCATTTT. The encoded protein is CASSQRSGGVGGANQPQHF.

This rearrangement joins TRBV7-9 to TRBJ1-2; 9 bases are a match to TRBD1. CDR1 and CDR2 from the germline V gene are SEHNR and FQNEAQ (reference sequence). The CDR3 has 15 residues. Trimming at V came to 5 bases and at J to 8 bases, leaving 12 bases not matched to a gene. For the CDR3, the DNA is TGTGCCAGCAGCCCACACAGGGGGCGTGAGTGGGGCTACACCTTC. It specifies CASSPHRGREWGYTF.

V gene TRBV6-5 combines with J gene TRBJ1-1; 8 positions match TRBD1. V shed 6 bases, J shed 1 base, and the junction held 4 bases outside the gene matches. The CDR3 runs 14 residues. Germline V gene lookup returns CDR1 MNHEY and CDR2 SVGAGI. In DNA form, the CDR3 reads TGTGCCAGCAGCTCCGGGACAGGGAACACTGAAGCTTTCTTT. Its translation: CASSSGTGNTEAFF.

The chain recombines TRBV7-9 with TRBJ1-6, with TRBD1 matching over 9 bases. From germline, CDR1 is SEHNR and CDR2 FQNEAQ (reference sequence). This CDR3 spans 15 amino acids. J gave up 7 bases and V 4 bases, and 5 bases lay outside the gene matches. CDR3 sequence (DNA): TGTGCCAGCAGCTCTCTCGGGACAGGGAATTCACCCCTCCACTTT. Translating gives CASSSLGTGNSPLHF.

The chain uses TRBV7-2 and TRBJ1-5, with unresolved D. Germline V lookup: CDR1 SGHTA, CDR2 FQGNSA. This CDR3 spans 16 amino acids. Trimming pared 8 bases from V and 5 bases from J, leaving 22 bases between. Written as DNA, the CDR3 is TGTGCCAGCTCCCCTACCGGACTGAGTCTGTATCAGCCCCAGCATTTT. Translation gives CASSPTGLSLYQPQHF.

The chain joins TRBV6-2 or TRBV6-3 to TRBJ2-4; 7 positions match TRBD1. This CDR3 has 17 residues. The V and J ends lost 5 bases and 0 bases, in that order; junction bases with no gene match: 10. CDR1 and CDR2 from the germline V gene are MNHEY and SVGEGT. The CDR3 here is CASSTTRQGPAKNIQYF. In nucleotides, the CDR3 is TGTGCCAGCAGTACCACCCGACAGGGACCAGCCAAAAACATTCAGTACTTC.

This clone was seen a handful of times. This chain connects TRBV5-1 to TRBJ1-1, with a possible D match to TRBD1 (6 bases). The V end was cut by 5 bases, the J end by 2 bases, with 13 bases between. In germline, CDR1 is SGHRS, CDR2 YFSETQ. The CDR3 is 14 amino acids. CDR3 sequence: CASRAGGANTEAFF. DNA for the CDR3: TGCGCCAGCAGGGCGGGGGGCGCAAACACTGAAGCTTTCTTT.

The V call is TRBV5-4, the J call TRBJ2-5, with 10 bases fitting TRBD2. This CDR3 is built from 14 residues. Germline trimming cut 4 bases from V and 3 bases from J; bases unmatched to any gene: 3. Germline V gene lookup returns CDR1 SGHNT and CDR2 YYREEE (reference sequence). CDR3 DNA: TGTGCCAGCAGCACCACTAGCGGGGAAGAGACCCAGTACTTC. It encodes CASSTTSGEETQYF.

This chain joins TRBV12-3 or TRBV12-4 and TRBJ2-2; D remains unclear. The germline V and J ends were trimmed by 6 bases and 6 bases, with 11 bases remaining between them. This CDR3 is built from 13 residues. The CDR3 DNA is TGTGCCAGCAGGTATCTCGGTCCCGGGGAGCTGTTTTTT. Protein product: CASRYLGPGELFF.

This clone appeared a single time. The V and J genes are TRBV30 and TRBJ1-3, with a weak D call TRBD1 (6 bases). Per germline, CDR1 GTSNPN and CDR2 SVGIG (reference sequence). The CDR3 is 15 amino acids. V lost 5 bases, J lost 0 bases, and 14 bases lay in between. As DNA, the CDR3 is TGTGCCTGGGGTGGGACACGTAACTCTGGAAACACCATATATTTT. Translating it yields CAWGGTRNSGNTIYF.

The chain is built from TRBV18 and TRBJ2-7; D might be TRBD2 (6 bases). This CDR3 is 12 amino acids long. Looked up from germline, CDR1 is KGHSH and CDR2 is LQKENI. Trimming removed 6 bases from V and 6 bases from J, with 12 bases in between. The CDR3 region is CASSQMGGEQYF. Written as DNA, the CDR3 is TGTGCCAGCTCGCAGATGGGAGGCGAGCAGTACTTC. Variable domain in full (rest from reference TRBV18 and TRBJ2-7): NAGVMQNPRHLVRRRGQEARLRCSPMKGHSHVYWYRQLPEEGLKFMVYLQKENIIDESGMPKERFSAEFPKEGPSILRIQQVVRGDSAAYFCASSQMGGEQYFGPGTRLTVT.

The V call is TRBV7-8, the J call TRBJ2-2; tentatively, D is TRBD2 (5 bases). Germline CDR1 reads SGHVS; CDR2 reads FQNEAQ. Trimming took 2 bases from V and 4 from J, leaving 11 bases between them. The CDR3 is 15 residues long. CDR3 residues: CASSLYGDPTGELFF. CDR3 DNA sequence: TGTGCCAGCAGCTTATACGGGGATCCCACCGGGGAGCTGTTTTTT.

This chain uses TRBV2 with TRBJ2-7, with TRBD1 as a possible D gene (6 bases). CDR1 SNHLY and CDR2 FYNNEI come from the germline V gene. V was cut by 5 bases and J by 3 bases, with 14 bases left in between. This CDR3 contains 14 residues. DNA of the CDR3: TGTGCCAGCAGTATAAGAGGACAGTACTACGAGCAGTACTTC. This gives the protein CASSIRGQYYEQYF.

The count of this clone is one. V is TRBV5-6 and J is TRBJ1-2; unclear D gene. CDR3 length: 14 residues. Germline CDR1 reads SGHDT; CDR2 reads YYEEEE. The V gene lost 0 bases and the J gene lost 4 bases, with 10 bases spanning the gap. CDR3 residues: CASSLGRGSYGYTF. The CDR3 DNA follows: TGTGCCAGCAGCTTGGGCAGAGGGAGCTATGGCTACACCTTC.

The genes are TRBV5-6 and TRBJ2-5; no clear D. CDR3 length equals 13 residues. The V end was cut by 2 bases, the J end by 4 bases, with 9 bases between. The V gene's germline CDR1 is SGHDT and CDR2 YYEEEE. The CDR3 DNA reads TGTGCCAGCAGCTTTTTTGGAGTAGAGACCCAGTACTTC. Its translation: CASSFFGVETQYF.

The chain uses TRBV11-3 and TRBJ2-2; D is possibly TRBD2 (7 bases). This CDR3 has 16 residues. Trimming removed 4 bases at V and 4 bases at J, with 16 bases between. Germline V gene lookup returns CDR1 SGHNT and CDR2 YENEEA. In DNA, the CDR3 is TGTGCCAGCAGCTCTTTGGAGGGGGGGAGCACCGGGGAGCTGTTTTTT. This codes for CASSSLEGGSTGELFF.

This sequence joins TRBV19 and TRBJ1-1; TRBD1 matches at 8 bases. The CDR3 spans 18 residues. Germline CDR1 and CDR2: LNHDA and SQIVND (reference sequence). The V and J ends lost 2 bases and 0 bases, in that order; junction bases with no gene match: 11. CDR3 amino acids: CASSIPEQGVRLNTEAFF. The DNA for the CDR3 is TGTGCCAGTAGTATACCTGAACAGGGGGTTCGCCTGAACACTGAAGCTTTCTTT. Drawing the rest from reference TRBV19 and TRBJ1-1, the complete variable domain is DGGITQSPKYLFRKEGQNVTLSCEQNLNHDAMYWYRQDPGQGLRLIYYSQIVNDFQKGDIAEGYSVSREKKESFPLTVTSAQKNPTAFYLCASSIPEQGVRLNTEAFFGQGTRLTVV.